This T cell receptor beta chain was sequenced in a study of blood T cell repertoires in COVID-19 (TCRdb year 2020). In the study overall: Collaborator samples came from the United States, Italy and Spain and covered acute and convalescent phases of COVID-19. The material from the prospective study consisted of cDNA or gDNA derived from T cells, B-cell-depleted T cells, or PBMCs. The dataset comprised deeply sampled blood TCRbeta repertoires from subjects exposed to, actively infected with, or recovered from COVID-19. The repertoires were released in a freely available public database meant as a resource for research on the immune response to SARS-CoV-2. The samples were drawn from the first 160 participants of the ongoing ImmuneRACE study and from 1,200 or so subjects provided by 6 global collaborators. Sample metadata almost always included a de-identified subject ID, COVID-19 status, age in years and sex. Where available, HLA class I and class II types were taken from metadata supplied by the sample provider and were not determined by assay-based typing.

Each collaborating institution followed its own protocols to collect whole blood in K2EDTA tubes. For TCRbeta analysis, collaborator samples were shipped as frozen whole blood, as isolated PBMCs, or as DNA extracted from either sample type. The paper as a whole reports these results and caveats: How much clinical and demographic metadata was included differed by source and by participant, and the metadata was provided uncurated.

At the junction V is shortened by 6 bases and J by 4 bases, with 16 bases in between. From the cysteine up to the phenylalanine, the CDR3 has a length of 14 residues. The kept DNA is CDR3 alone, 42 bases in frame from the first base. The germline V gene (reference sequence) provides CDR1 MNHEY and CDR2 SMNVEV. Turning to this clone: The antigen it binds to is not known. There are no base qualities to consult, and no much larger clone falls within one base.

The immunoSEQ Assay, a bias-controlled multiplex PCR, was used to amplify TCRbeta CDR3 regions from genomic DNA. As for how the authors treated the data: Nucleated cell counts per sample were estimated from amplification of reference gene primers within the assay. Sequence reads were collapsed and filtered to measure the absolute abundance of every unique TCRbeta CDR3 rearrangement. For each sample, productive Simpson clonality was calculated by taking the square root of Simpson's diversity index across productive rearrangements. This is the immuneACCESS table as TCRdb keeps it, with only in-frame sequences that have V and J called. A part of the clones is gone; compared with another copy, unresolved V genes explain less than half, and the rest is unexplained. The V and J calls and clone size were taken over from that table, and D and trimming were inferred from the DNA. Counted in this sample were around 150,000 clones; around 75% of them appeared once. Together, the top ten hold approximately 14% of the sample.

This chain is built from TRBV27 and TRBJ2-7; the D gene assignment is ambiguous. This sequence originates from a woman of 80 years or more with acute or convalescent COVID-19. Sequenced sample: peripheral blood. The sequenced DNA: TGTGCCAGCAGAGCTAGTACGACGAAGTACGAGCAGTACTTC. Translation gives CASRASTTKYEQYF.